The clone carrying this T cell receptor beta chain was detected a few times. The data derive from a study of blood T cells in healthy people across ages. The germline V gene has CDR1 GTSNPN and CDR2 SVGIG (reference sequence). The CDR3 consists of 13 residues. Combining a sample-barcoded 5' primer with a J-beta primer mix, a second PCR ran for 7 to 11 cycles. TCRdb itself ran the 5' RACE reads through MiXCR, one entry per CDR3 protein. The data hold about 1.6 million distinct CDR3 sequences, with around 36% observed a single time. V usage is TRBV30 and J usage is TRBJ2-5; perhaps TRBD1 as D (5 bases). The J call may be wrong; the DNA end is better matched by TRBJ2-7. This sequence originates from a woman between 25 and 40 years old in good health. Sequences were obtained from blood. CDR3 protein: CAWSPGSGYEQYF. The CDR3 nucleotides are TGTGCCTGGAGTCCAGGGTCAGGCTACGAGCAGTACTTC.